The 5 T cell receptor beta chains listed next were all sequenced from one sample in a study of T-cell reconstitution after alpha-beta-depleted transplantation in children. A TCRbeta library incorporating unique molecular identifiers was prepared. MiXCR, applied by TCRdb to the PCR reads, yields one record per CDR3 protein. The sample lists 500,000 or so distinct CDR3 sequences; 11% were seen once. The specimen was PBMCs, mostly from graft donor cells, collected 180 days after TCRalphabeta/CD19-depleted stem cell transplant. The source is a female patient aged 2-9 years who had a stem cell transplant for aplastic anemia, so the T cells may come from the graft donor.

This clonotype was seen more than once but under ten times. The V and J genes are TRBV27 and TRBJ1-1; TRBD1 might be the D (5 bases). V lost 8 bases and J 0 bases, leaving 19 bases between the germline ends. CDR1 is MNHEY and CDR2 is SMNVEV in the germline V gene (reference sequence). CDR3 length equals 16 residues. In nucleotides, the CDR3 is TGTGCCAGCTTCCCTCTTGGGGGAGGGGTGAACACTGAAGCTTTCTTT. This codes for CASFPLGGGVNTEAFF.

This chain links TRBV29-1 with TRBJ2-1; D possibly matches TRBD1 or TRBD2 (5 bases each). The CDR3 spans 16 residues. Trimming took off 7 bases at V and 2 bases at J, with 21 bases between the two ends. Germline V gene sequence: CDR1 SQVTM, CDR2 ANQGSEA. The CDR3 spells CSAGTSGTSAYNEQFF. CDR3 in DNA: TGCAGCGCCGGGACCTCCGGGACGAGTGCCTACAATGAGCAGTTCTTC.

This clonotype has ten or more counts. CDR3 protein: CASSGRLAGVSTDTQYF. DNA for the CDR3: TGTGCCAGCAGCGGGAGACTAGCGGGGGTAAGCACAGATACGCAGTATTTT. The chain links TRBV9 to TRBJ2-3; 12 bases are shared with TRBD2. The CDR3 length is 17 residues. In germline, CDR1 is SGDLS, CDR2 YYNGEE. Trimming cost V 3 bases and J 0 bases; bases outside gene matches: 5.

Here the CDR3 DNA reads TGCGCCAGCAGCCCTGGGGACTGCTACTCCTACAATGAGCAGTTCTTC. Protein product: CASSPGDCYSYNEQFF. The chain joins TRBV4-3 to TRBJ2-1, with TRBD2 as a possible D gene (6 bases). Trimming took off 4 bases at V and 0 bases at J, with 13 bases between the two ends. Looked up from germline, CDR1 is LGHNA and CDR2 is YSLEER. The CDR3 extends over 16 amino acids.

The rearrangement links TRBV6-5 to TRBJ2-1, with 9 positions matching TRBD1. The CDR3 sequence is 15 residues long. Germline V gene sequence: CDR1 MNHEY, CDR2 SVGAGI. V was clipped by 2 bases and J by 4 bases; unmatched bases: 3. The CDR3 nucleotides read TGTGCCAGCAGTTACGGACAGGGGAGATACAATGAGCAGTTCTTC. It translates to CASSYGQGRYNEQFF.